The present entry profiles one T cell receptor beta chain with its context. As yet, its antigen is unknown. The primer mix had 60 Vbeta and 13 Jbeta primers. Produced via immunoSEQ multiplex PCR; TCRdb's table is partial and in-frame only. In the table there are tens of thousands of clones, about 80% of which are singletons. The V and J ends lost 0 bases and 8 bases, in that order; junction bases with no gene match: 3. Germline V gives CDR1 SGHRS, CDR2 YFSETQ. The CDR3 spans 14 residues. The sample belongs to a study of cytomegalovirus exposure and HLA in healthy donors. General observations from the study: A missense DCLRE1C variant was associated with V- and J-gene trimming of TCR beta chains in a later analysis, and an independent cohort replicated the association.

The sample consisted of PBMCs. This sequence originates from a male donor in good health and CMV-seronegative. The chain joins TRBV5-1 to TRBJ2-1; 9 nucleotides agree with TRBD2. Written as DNA, the CDR3 is TGCGCCAGCAGCTTGGTGTCTAGCGGGGATGAGCAGTTCTTC. Translated, it gives CASSLVSSGDEQFF.